Here is one T cell receptor beta chain with its context. The assay was immunoSEQ multiplex PCR, and TCRdb's table has in-frame clones only and misses some. The table records about 100,000 clones, roughly 83% of them present only once. The sample comes from a study of blood T cell repertoires in COVID-19. Study-level background: Nucleic acid was either cDNA or gDNA, and it came from T cells, B-cell-depleted T cells, or PBMCs.

The CDR3 consists of 18 residues. The V gene end was trimmed by 7 bases and the J gene end by 5 bases; junction bases not matched to a gene: 17. Germline V lookup: CDR1 MDHEN, CDR2 SYDVKM. This rearrangement joins TRBV28 to TRBJ2-1; 10 bases map to TRBD1. Sequencing was performed on peripheral blood. The sequence came from a human donor in a cohort sampled during active COVID-19. CDR3 nucleotides: TGTGCCAGCACCTCAAGTTCCGACAGGGGGCGCGTCCACAATGAGCAGTTCTTC. This gives the protein CASTSSSDRGRVHNEQFF.